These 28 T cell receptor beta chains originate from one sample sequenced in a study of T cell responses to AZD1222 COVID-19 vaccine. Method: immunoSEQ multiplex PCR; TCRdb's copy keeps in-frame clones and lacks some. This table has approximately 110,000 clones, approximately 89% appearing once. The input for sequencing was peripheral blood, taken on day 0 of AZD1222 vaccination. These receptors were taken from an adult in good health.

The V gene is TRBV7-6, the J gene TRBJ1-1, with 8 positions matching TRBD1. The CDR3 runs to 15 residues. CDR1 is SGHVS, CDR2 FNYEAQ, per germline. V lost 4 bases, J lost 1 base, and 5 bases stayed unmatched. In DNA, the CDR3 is TGTGCCAGCAGCTCTCAGGGGGCTGGGAACACTGAAGCTTTCTTT. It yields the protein CASSSQGAGNTEAFF.

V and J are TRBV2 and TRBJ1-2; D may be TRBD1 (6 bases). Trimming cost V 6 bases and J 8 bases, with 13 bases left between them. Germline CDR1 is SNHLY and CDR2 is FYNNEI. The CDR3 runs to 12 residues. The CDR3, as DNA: TGTGCCAGCAGCCAGGGGTGGCGGGGCTACACCTTC. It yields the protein CASSQGWRGYTF.

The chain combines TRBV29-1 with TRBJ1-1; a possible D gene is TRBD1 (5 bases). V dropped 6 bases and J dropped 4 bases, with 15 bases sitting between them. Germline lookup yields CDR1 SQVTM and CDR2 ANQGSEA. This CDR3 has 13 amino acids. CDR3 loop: CSVASQGATEAFF. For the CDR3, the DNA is TGCAGCGTAGCCTCCCAGGGAGCCACTGAAGCTTTCTTT.

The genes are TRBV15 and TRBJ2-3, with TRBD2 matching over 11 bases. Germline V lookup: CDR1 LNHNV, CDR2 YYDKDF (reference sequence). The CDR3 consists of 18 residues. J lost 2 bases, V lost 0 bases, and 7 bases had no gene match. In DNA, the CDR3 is TGTGCCACCAGCAGAGATATACTAGCGGGGGAGATCACAGATACGCAGTATTTT. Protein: CATSRDILAGEITDTQYF.

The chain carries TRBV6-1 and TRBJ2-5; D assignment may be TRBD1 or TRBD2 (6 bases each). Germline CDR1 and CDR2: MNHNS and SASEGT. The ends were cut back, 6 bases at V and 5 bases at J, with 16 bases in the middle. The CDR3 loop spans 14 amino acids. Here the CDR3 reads CASSRGEGGETQYF. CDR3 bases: TGTGCCAGCAGCCGAGGGGAAGGGGGGGAGACCCAGTACTTC.

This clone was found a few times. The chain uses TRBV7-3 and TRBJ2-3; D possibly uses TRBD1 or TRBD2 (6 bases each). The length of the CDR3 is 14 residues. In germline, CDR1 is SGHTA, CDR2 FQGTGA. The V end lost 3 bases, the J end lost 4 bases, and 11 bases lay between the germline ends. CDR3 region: CASSLGGPADTQYF. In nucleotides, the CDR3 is TGTGCCAGCAGCTTGGGGGGCCCGGCAGATACGCAGTATTTT.

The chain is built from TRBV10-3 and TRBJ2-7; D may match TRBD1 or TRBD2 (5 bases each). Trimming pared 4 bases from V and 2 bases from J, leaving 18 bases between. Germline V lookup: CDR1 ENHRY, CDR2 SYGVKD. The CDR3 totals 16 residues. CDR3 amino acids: CAISVSRSGPPYEQYF. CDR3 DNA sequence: TGTGCCATCAGTGTAAGTCGCTCGGGACCGCCCTACGAGCAGTACTTC.

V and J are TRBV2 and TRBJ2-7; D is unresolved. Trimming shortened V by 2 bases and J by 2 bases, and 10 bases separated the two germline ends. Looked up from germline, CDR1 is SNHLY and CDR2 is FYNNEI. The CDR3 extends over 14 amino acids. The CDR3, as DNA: TGTGCCAGCAGTGAATTAGGGCTTACCTACGAGCAGTACTTC. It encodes CASSELGLTYEQYF.

The CDR3 loop is CASGLVLGQGSYEQYF. The CDR3 DNA reads as TGTGCTAGTGGTTTGGTACTCGGGCAGGGCTCCTACGAGCAGTACTTC. This rearrangement joins TRBV12-5 to TRBJ2-7; maybe TRBD1 (5 bases). Germline V gene sequence: CDR1 LGHNT, CDR2 FRNRAP. This CDR3 spans 16 amino acids. Trimming took 0 bases from V and 0 from J, leaving 12 bases between them.

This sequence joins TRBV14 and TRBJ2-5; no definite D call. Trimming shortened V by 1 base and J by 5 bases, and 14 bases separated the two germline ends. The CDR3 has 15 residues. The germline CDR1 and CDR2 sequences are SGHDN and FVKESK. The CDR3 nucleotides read TGTGCCAGCAGCCAAGGAGGCGGTAGGCAGGAGACCCAGTACTTC. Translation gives CASSQGGGRQETQYF.

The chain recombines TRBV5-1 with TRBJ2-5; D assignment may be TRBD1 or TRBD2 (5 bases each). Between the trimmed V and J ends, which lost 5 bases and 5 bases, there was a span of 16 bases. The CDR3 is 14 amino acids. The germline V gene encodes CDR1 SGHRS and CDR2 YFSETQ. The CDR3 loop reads CASSTGTHWETQYF. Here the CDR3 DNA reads TGCGCCAGCAGTACCGGGACCCATTGGGAGACCCAGTACTTC.

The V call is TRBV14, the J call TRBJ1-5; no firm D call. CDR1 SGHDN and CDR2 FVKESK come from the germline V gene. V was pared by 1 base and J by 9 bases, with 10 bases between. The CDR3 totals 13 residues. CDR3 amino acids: CASSQVSGAPQHF. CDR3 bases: TGTGCCAGCAGCCAAGTTTCAGGAGCGCCCCAGCATTTT. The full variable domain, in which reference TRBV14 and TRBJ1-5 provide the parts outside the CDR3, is EAGVTQFPSHSVIEKGQTVTLRCDPISGHDNLYWYRRVMGKEIKFLLHFVKESKQDESGMPNNRFLAERTGGTYSTLKVQPAELEDSGVYFCASSQVSGAPQHFGDGTRLSIL.

In DNA, the CDR3 is TGTGCCAGCAGTTACGTATGGGGGGAAGGACAGCCCCAGCATTTT. It codes for CASSYVWGEGQPQHF. The genes are TRBV6-2 or TRBV6-3 and TRBJ1-5, with D tentatively TRBD1 (5 bases). The CDR3 has 15 amino acids. Trimming cost V 2 bases and J 7 bases, with 15 bases left between them. The germline V gene has CDR1 MNHEY and CDR2 SVGEGT.

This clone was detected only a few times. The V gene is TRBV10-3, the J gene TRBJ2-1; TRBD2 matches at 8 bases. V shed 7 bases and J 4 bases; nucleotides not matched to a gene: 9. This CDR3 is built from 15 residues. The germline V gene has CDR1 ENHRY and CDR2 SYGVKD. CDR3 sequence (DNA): TGTGCCATCACCCCCGGGGGGGGCCCATACAATGAGCAGTTCTTC. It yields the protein CAITPGGGPYNEQFF.

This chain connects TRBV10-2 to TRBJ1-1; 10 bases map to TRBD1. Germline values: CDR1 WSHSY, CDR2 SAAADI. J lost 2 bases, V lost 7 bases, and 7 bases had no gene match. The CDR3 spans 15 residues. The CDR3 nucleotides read TGCGCCAGCATTTGGACAGGGGGGGGTAACACTGAAGCTTTCTTT. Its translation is CASIWTGGGNTEAFF.

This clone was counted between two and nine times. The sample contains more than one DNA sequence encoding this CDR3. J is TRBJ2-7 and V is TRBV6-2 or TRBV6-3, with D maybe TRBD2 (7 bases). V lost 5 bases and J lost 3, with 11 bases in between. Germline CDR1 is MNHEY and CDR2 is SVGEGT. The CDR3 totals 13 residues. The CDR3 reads CASSRGGFYEQYF. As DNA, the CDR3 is TGTGCCAGCAGTAGGGGGGGATTCTACGAGCAGTACTTC.

CDR3 nucleotides: TGTGCCAGCAGCGAGGGCTACCACCGAGAAAAACTGTTTTTT. Residues: CASSEGYHREKLFF. The J gene is TRBJ1-4, the V gene TRBV11-2; D uncertain. CDR1 is SGHAT and CDR2 is FQNNGV in the germline V gene. There are 14 residues in the CDR3. V gave up 5 bases and J gave up 8 bases, with 15 bases separating them.

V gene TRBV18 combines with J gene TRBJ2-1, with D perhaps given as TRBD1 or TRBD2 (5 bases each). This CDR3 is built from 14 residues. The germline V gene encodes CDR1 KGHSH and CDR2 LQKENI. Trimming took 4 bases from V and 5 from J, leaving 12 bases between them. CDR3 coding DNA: TGTGCCAGCTCACTGGGGACGGGCGACAATGAGCAGTTCTTC. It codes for CASSLGTGDNEQFF. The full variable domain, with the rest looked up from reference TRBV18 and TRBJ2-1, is NAGVMQNPRHLVRRRGQEARLRCSPMKGHSHVYWYRQLPEEGLKFMVYLQKENIIDESGMPKERFSAEFPKEGPSILRIQQVVRGDSAAYFCASSLGTGDNEQFFGPGTRLTVL.

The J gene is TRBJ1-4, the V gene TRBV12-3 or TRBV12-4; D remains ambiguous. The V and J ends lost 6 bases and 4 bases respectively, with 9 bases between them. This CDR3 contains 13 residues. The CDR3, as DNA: TGTGCCAGCAGCACCACGGGTAATGAAAAACTGTTTTTT. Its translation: CASSTTGNEKLFF.

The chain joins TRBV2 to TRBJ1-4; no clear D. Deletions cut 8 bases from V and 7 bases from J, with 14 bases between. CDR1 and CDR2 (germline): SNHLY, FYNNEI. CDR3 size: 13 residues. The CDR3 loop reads CASFNGDFEKLFF. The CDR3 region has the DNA TGTGCCAGCTTCAACGGGGATTTTGAAAAACTGTTTTTT.

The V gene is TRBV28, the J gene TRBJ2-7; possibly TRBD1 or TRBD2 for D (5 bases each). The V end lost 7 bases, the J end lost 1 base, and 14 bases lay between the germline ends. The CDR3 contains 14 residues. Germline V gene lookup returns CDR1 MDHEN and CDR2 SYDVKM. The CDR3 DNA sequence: TGTGCCAGCACCCGGGGCAGGGCGTCCTACGAGCAGTACTTC. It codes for CASTRGRASYEQYF.

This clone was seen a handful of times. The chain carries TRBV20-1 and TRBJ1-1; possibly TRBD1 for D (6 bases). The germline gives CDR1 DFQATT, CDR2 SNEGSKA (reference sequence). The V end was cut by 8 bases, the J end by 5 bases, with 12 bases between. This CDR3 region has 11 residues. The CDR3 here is CSRAQGTEAFF. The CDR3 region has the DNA TGCAGTAGAGCACAGGGAACTGAAGCTTTCTTT.

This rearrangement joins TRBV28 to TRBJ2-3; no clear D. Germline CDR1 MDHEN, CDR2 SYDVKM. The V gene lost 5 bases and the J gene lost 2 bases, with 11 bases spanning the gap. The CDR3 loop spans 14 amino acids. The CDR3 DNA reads TGTGCCAGCAGTCTGTTGGGGTCCACAGATACGCAGTATTTT. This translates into CASSLLGSTDTQYF.

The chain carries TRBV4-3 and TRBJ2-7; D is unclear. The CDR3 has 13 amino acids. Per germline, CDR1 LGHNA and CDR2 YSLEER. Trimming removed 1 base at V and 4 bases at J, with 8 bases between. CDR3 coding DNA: TGCGCCAGCAGCCAAGTCCTTGAGTACGAGCAGTACTTC. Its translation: CASSQVLEYEQYF.

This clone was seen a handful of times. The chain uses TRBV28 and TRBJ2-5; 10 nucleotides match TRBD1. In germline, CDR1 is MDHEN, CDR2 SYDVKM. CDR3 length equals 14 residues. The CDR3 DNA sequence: TGTGCTTGGGGGACAGGGGTCGTTGGGGAGACCCAGTACTTC. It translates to CAWGTGVVGETQYF.

The CDR3 nucleotides read TGTGCCAGCAGTTACAATCGAAGCTCGGGGATTATAGCTTTGAACACTGAAGCTTTCTTT. Translating it yields CASSYNRSSGIIALNTEAFF. This chain joins TRBV6-2 or TRBV6-3 and TRBJ1-1, with no clear D. The germline V gene encodes CDR1 MNHEY and CDR2 SVGEGT. The CDR3 loop spans 20 amino acids. Trimming left V 2 bases short and J 0 bases short, with 25 bases between.

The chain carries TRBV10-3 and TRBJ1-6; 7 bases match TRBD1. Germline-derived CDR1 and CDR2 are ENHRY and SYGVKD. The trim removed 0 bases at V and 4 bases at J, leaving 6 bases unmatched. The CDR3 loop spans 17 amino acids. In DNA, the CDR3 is TGTGCCATCAGTGAGTCGAAGGGGGACAGATATAATTCACCCCTCCACTTT. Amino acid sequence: CAISESKGDRYNSPLHF.

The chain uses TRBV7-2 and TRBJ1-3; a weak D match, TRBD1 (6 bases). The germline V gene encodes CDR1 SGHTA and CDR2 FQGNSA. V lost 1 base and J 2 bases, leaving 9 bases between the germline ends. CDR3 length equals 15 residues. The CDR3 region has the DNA TGTGCCAGCAGCTTAGGGACAGAAGCTGGAAACACCATATATTTT. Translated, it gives CASSLGTEAGNTIYF. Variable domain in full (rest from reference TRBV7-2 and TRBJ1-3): GAGVSQSPSNKVTEKGKDVELRCDPISGHTALYWYRQSLGQGLEFLIYFQGNSAPDKSGLPSDRFSAERTGGSVSTLTIQRTQQEDSAVYLCASSLGTEAGNTIYFGEGSWLTVV.